This T cell receptor beta chain was retrieved from a study of graft-versus-host responses after intestinal transplantation. Findings and caveats of the study: Circulating GvH clones peaking coincided with falling HvG clones soon after transplant. Recipient marrow showed GvH clones, some seen first in ileum or blood.

As regards this clone: Its antigen is still unknown.

Using immunoSEQ multiplex PCR, the repertoire was profiled, and TCRdb retains in-frame clones only, with some absent. The sample lists some 110,000 clones, less than 95% occurring once. CDR1 and CDR2 (germline): MDHEN, SYDVKM. The V end was cut by 0 bases, the J end by 2 bases, with 14 bases between. The CDR3 sequence is 17 residues long. The rearrangement uses TRBV28 and TRBJ2-4, with D possibly TRBD1 on 6 matching bases. Specimen: unstimulated CD4+ T cells sorted from spleen or lymph node cells, collected before intestinal transplant. The TCR originated in a human donor who received an intestinal transplant. Here the CDR3 DNA reads TGTGCCAGCAGTTTATGGGGGACACAGTTTACCAAAAACATTCAGTACTTC. It specifies CASSLWGTQFTKNIQYF.